Below are 28 T cell receptor beta chains sequenced from a single sample in a study of T cell changes during pregnancy in multiple sclerosis. Clones were sequenced by immunoSEQ multiplex PCR, and TCRdb holds only the in-frame ones, with some missing. The sample yields 35,000 to 50,000 clones, more than 85% seen once. The starting material was CD4+ T cells from peripheral blood mononuclear cells, obtained after pregnancy. The receptors shown here come from a female donor in good health, enrolled as a control in a pregnancy study.

The V gene is TRBV7-2, the J gene TRBJ1-1, with D perhaps matching TRBD1 (6 bases). Germline V gives CDR1 SGHTA, CDR2 FQGNSA. This CDR3 region has 14 residues. V was trimmed by 8 bases and J by 0 bases, leaving 13 bases between them. CDR3 residues: CASLTGNMNTEAFF. The CDR3 DNA sequence: TGTGCCAGCCTAACAGGGAACATGAACACTGAAGCTTTCTTT.

This clone was found once. The CDR3 DNA reads TGCGCCAGCAGCCGCGTCGGGGGGGAGGGCTATGGCTACACCTTC. Its translation is CASSRVGGEGYGYTF. The chain is built from TRBV4-1 and TRBJ1-2; D is possibly TRBD1 (5 bases). The CDR3 length is 15 residues. Looked up from germline, CDR1 is MGHRA and CDR2 is YSYEKL. V lost 4 bases, J lost 4 bases, and 16 bases lay in between.

J is TRBJ2-5 and V is TRBV28, with D unclear. Germline CDR1 is MDHEN and CDR2 is SYDVKM. The CDR3 loop spans 15 amino acids. Trimming left V 5 bases short and J 5 bases short, with 18 bases between. CDR3 region: CASSLTSSSRETQYF. The CDR3 nucleotides read TGTGCCAGCAGTCTAACTTCATCTTCTAGGGAGACCCAGTACTTC.

This rearrangement joins TRBV5-6 to TRBJ1-5, with 7 bases matching TRBD1. Germline-derived CDR1 and CDR2 are SGHDT and YYEEEE. The CDR3 loop spans 16 amino acids. V shed 4 bases, J shed 0 bases, and the junction held 7 bases outside the gene matches. The CDR3 bases are TGTGCCAGCAGCCACGGGACAGAAGCTAGCAATCAGCCCCAGCATTTT. It is translated as CASSHGTEASNQPQHF.

V usage is TRBV19 and J usage is TRBJ2-2; weak D call: TRBD2 (6 bases). The V gene's germline CDR1 is LNHDA and CDR2 SQIVND (reference sequence). The CDR3 is 16 amino acids. V lost 5 bases to trimming and J lost 3 bases, with 16 bases between them. CDR3 in DNA: TGTGCCAGTAGTTCCCCCGGGGGAATGGACACCGGGGAGCTGTTTTTT. Translation: CASSSPGGMDTGELFF.

This clone was recorded only once. The gene calls are TRBV19 and TRBJ2-3; the match to TRBD2 covers 8 bases. The CDR3 has 14 residues. J lost 4 bases, V lost 6 bases, and 6 bases had no gene match. Looked up from germline, CDR1 is LNHDA and CDR2 is SQIVND (reference sequence). CDR3 in amino acids: CASSRGGWSDTQYF. CDR3 DNA: TGTGCCAGTAGCCGCGGGGGGTGGTCAGATACGCAGTATTTT.

In nucleotides, the CDR3 is TGCGCCAGCAGCCCCTGGGAGCTTTTTGTGGCCCAGCATTTT. Translated: CASSPWELFVAQHF. The J gene is TRBJ1-5, the V gene TRBV4-1; D call uncertain. This CDR3 spans 14 amino acids. The germline V gene encodes CDR1 MGHRA and CDR2 YSYEKL. V shed 4 bases and J shed 11 bases, with 18 bases lying between them.

The J gene is TRBJ2-3, the V gene TRBV10-1; the match to TRBD1 covers 8 bases. The CDR3 covers 16 residues. Per the germline V gene, CDR1 is WNHNN and CDR2 is SYGVQD (reference sequence). V dropped 5 bases and J dropped 2; count of bases not matched to a gene: 9. In nucleotides, the CDR3 is TGCGCCAGCAGTCCGACAGGGGCCCTTCTCACAGATACGCAGTATTTT. Protein: CASSPTGALLTDTQYF.

The V gene is TRBV9, the J gene TRBJ2-2; TRBD2 matches at 12 bases. Germline CDR1 SGDLS, CDR2 YYNGEE. The ends lost 4 bases at V and 5 bases at J; junction bases unmatched: 6. The CDR3 runs 16 residues. CDR3 coding DNA: TGTGCCAGCAGCTCCGGACTAGCGGGGCGGACCGGGGAGCTGTTTTTT. Residues: CASSSGLAGRTGELFF. The entire variable domain, with the rest obtained from reference TRBV9 and TRBJ2-2, is as follows: DSGVTQTPKHLITATGQRVTLRCSPRSGDLSVYWYQQSLDQGLQFLIQYYNGEERAKGNILERFSAQQFPDLHSELNLSSLELGDSALYFCASSSGLAGRTGELFFGEGSRLTVL.

The rearrangement joins TRBV9 to TRBJ2-5; 10 bases fit TRBD2. The germline gives CDR1 SGDLS, CDR2 YYNGEE. The CDR3 is 16 residues long. Losses at the gene ends were 0 bases for V and 3 bases for J; bases not matched to a gene: 5. CDR3 residues: CASSVGPSGSEETQYF. CDR3 nucleotide sequence: TGTGCCAGCAGCGTAGGTCCTAGCGGGAGTGAAGAGACCCAGTACTTC.

The chain couples TRBV4-3 to TRBJ1-6; D is ambiguous. V lost 3 bases and J lost 0, with 6 bases in between. Germline V gene sequence: CDR1 LGHNA, CDR2 YSLEER. The CDR3 length is 15 residues. In DNA, the CDR3 is TGCGCCAGCAGCCAGGGCAGCTCCTATAATTCACCCCTCCACTTT. Its translation is CASSQGSSYNSPLHF.

The chain employs TRBV6-1 and TRBJ2-1; the match to TRBD2 covers 9 bases. The CDR3 has 14 residues. Trimming cost V 2 bases and J 8 bases; bases outside gene matches: 4. Germline CDR1 MNHNS, CDR2 SASEGT. CDR3 sequence: CASSERSSGDEQFF. The DNA for the CDR3 is TGTGCCAGCAGTGAACGGTCTAGCGGGGATGAGCAGTTCTTC.

The rearrangement joins TRBV14 to TRBJ2-1; D not certain. Germline-derived CDR1 and CDR2 are SGHDN and FVKESK. The CDR3 loop spans 12 amino acids. V was cut by 2 bases and J by 6 bases, with 5 bases left in between. The CDR3 region has the DNA TGTGCCAGCAGCCAATACTTCAATGAGCAGTTCTTC. Protein sequence: CASSQYFNEQFF.

This chain uses TRBV28 with TRBJ2-7, with D possibly being TRBD2 (6 bases). V was pared by 3 bases and J by 7 bases, with 22 bases between. The CDR3 has 16 amino acids. Germline assignment: CDR1 MDHEN and CDR2 SYDVKM. The CDR3 sequence: CASSFLSGTSLLEQYF. CDR3 bases: TGTGCCAGCAGTTTTCTATCTGGGACTTCTCTGTTGGAGCAGTACTTC.

The V call is TRBV15, the J call TRBJ1-5, with TRBD1 matching 7 bases. With 2 bases clipped from V and 7 bases from J, the junction kept 5 bases outside the gene matches. The length of the CDR3 is 14 residues. In germline, CDR1 is LNHNV, CDR2 YYDKDF (reference sequence). CDR3 in amino acids: CATSRTGADQPQHF. CDR3 nucleotide sequence: TGTGCCACCAGCAGAACAGGGGCAGACCAGCCCCAGCATTTT.

The chain recombines TRBV29-1 with TRBJ1-2, with D perhaps TRBD1 (5 bases). The germline CDR1 and CDR2 sequences are SQVTM and ANQGSEA. This CDR3 spans 11 amino acids. V lost 4 bases and J lost 8, with 11 bases in between. CDR3 coding DNA: TGCAGCGTTGGGCAGGGATGGGGCTACACCTTC. It codes for CSVGQGWGYTF.

This clone has just one count. The chain joins TRBV6-1 to TRBJ1-2; no firm D call. This CDR3 is built from 12 residues. Germline CDR1 reads MNHNS; CDR2 reads SASEGT. V dropped 3 bases and J dropped 3 bases, with 5 bases sitting between them. CDR3 DNA sequence: TGTGCCAGCAGTGAGAGATACTATGGCTACACCTTC. Translated: CASSERYYGYTF.

The V gene is TRBV7-8, the J gene TRBJ2-5, with a weak D call TRBD2 (5 bases). This CDR3 contains 14 residues. CDR1 and CDR2 (germline): SGHVS, FQNEAQ. The V end was cut by 1 base, the J end by 6 bases, with 12 bases between. The DNA of the CDR3 is TGTGCCAGCAGCTTAGAGAGGCCGGGAAAGACCCAGTACTTC. It translates to CASSLERPGKTQYF.

The chain joins TRBV6-5 to TRBJ2-3; D might be TRBD2 (6 bases). Germline V gene lookup returns CDR1 MNHEY and CDR2 SVGAGI. V lost 0 bases to trimming and J lost 1 base, with 8 bases between them. The CDR3 extends over 15 amino acids. CDR3 in amino acids: CASSYSSSGTDTQYF. The CDR3 nucleotides read TGTGCCAGCAGTTACTCGTCTAGCGGCACAGATACGCAGTATTTT.

The rearrangement uses TRBV7-9 and TRBJ1-1, with 10 bases identical to TRBD1. In germline, CDR1 is SEHNR, CDR2 FQNEAQ (reference sequence). This CDR3 is 14 amino acids long. J was trimmed by 8 bases and V by 3 bases; bases with no gene match: 6. CDR3 bases: TGTGCCAGCAGCTTTCGGGGGGGACAGGGGGAAGCTTTCTTT. Its protein product is CASSFRGGQGEAFF.

This chain uses TRBV4-3 with TRBJ2-7, with a tentative D call TRBD2 (6 bases). CDR1 and CDR2 (germline): LGHNA, YSLEER. Trimming took 0 bases from V and 2 from J, leaving 11 bases between them. CDR3 length equals 15 residues. For the CDR3, the DNA is TGCGCCAGCAGCCAAGATAGGGGAGGAACCTACGAGCAGTACTTC. Translated, it gives CASSQDRGGTYEQYF.

V usage is TRBV18 and J usage is TRBJ2-2; possible D gene TRBD1, 6 bases. Germline V gene sequence: CDR1 KGHSH, CDR2 LQKENI. V lost 2 bases and J lost 7, with 8 bases in between. This CDR3 is built from 13 residues. CDR3 in amino acids: CASSPGGLGELFF. The CDR3, as DNA: TGTGCCAGCTCACCAGGGGGCCTCGGGGAGCTGTTTTTT.

The CDR3 DNA is TGTGCCAGCAGCTCGGACATAAAAGAGACCCAGTACTTC. Its protein is CASSSDIKETQYF. V and J are TRBV7-2 and TRBJ2-5, with D possibly TRBD1 on 5 matching bases. Germline V gene sequence: CDR1 SGHTA, CDR2 FQGNSA. Trimming removed 4 bases from V and 3 bases from J, with 9 bases in between. This CDR3 region has 13 residues.

V is TRBV7-9 and J is TRBJ1-2; D gene unclear. The germline CDR1 and CDR2 sequences are SEHNR and FQNEAQ (reference sequence). CDR3 length: 14 amino acids. Trimming pared 5 bases from V and 5 bases from J, leaving 15 bases between. The CDR3 spells CASSPRPVNYGYTF. CDR3 sequence (DNA): TGTGCCAGCAGCCCCCGTCCAGTCAATTATGGCTACACCTTC.

The chain employs TRBV10-3 and TRBJ1-1; D is possibly TRBD1 (6 bases). Germline loops: CDR1 ENHRY, CDR2 SYGVKD. Trimming removed 11 bases at V and 3 bases at J, with 19 bases between. CDR3 length equals 14 residues. Here the CDR3 DNA reads TGTGCCTCCAGGCAGGGGCCCTTGGACACTGAAGCTTTCTTT. It specifies CASRQGPLDTEAFF.

The V call is TRBV9, the J call TRBJ2-1; 7 bases fit TRBD2. Germline lookup yields CDR1 SGDLS and CDR2 YYNGEE. V dropped 0 bases and J dropped 7; count of bases not matched to a gene: 7. The CDR3 loop spans 15 amino acids. The DNA for the CDR3 is TGTGCCAGCAGCGTAGGCGGGAGCTCGGGAAATGAGCAGTTCTTC. The encoded protein is CASSVGGSSGNEQFF. Full variable domain (missing parts from reference TRBV9 and TRBJ2-1): DSGVTQTPKHLITATGQRVTLRCSPRSGDLSVYWYQQSLDQGLQFLIQYYNGEERAKGNILERFSAQQFPDLHSELNLSSLELGDSALYFCASSVGGSSGNEQFFGPGTRLTVL.

The chain has TRBV29-1 and TRBJ2-6; the match to TRBD1 covers 7 bases. V shed 6 bases and J 1 base; nucleotides not matched to a gene: 9. Germline lookup yields CDR1 SQVTM and CDR2 ANQGSEA. This CDR3 has 16 amino acids. DNA of the CDR3: TGCAGCGTATCAGGGGGTTTCTTTTCTGGGGCCAACGTCCTGACTTTC. Residues: CSVSGGFFSGANVLTF.

The J gene is TRBJ1-5, the V gene TRBV27, with 8 nucleotides matching TRBD1. CDR3 length equals 20 residues. Germline CDR1 MNHEY, CDR2 SMNVEV (reference sequence). Losses at the gene ends were 2 bases for V and 1 base for J; bases not matched to a gene: 16. The CDR3: CASSLGPGDRHPLSNQPQHF. As DNA, the CDR3 is TGTGCCAGCAGTTTAGGTCCGGGGGACAGGCACCCTTTAAGCAATCAGCCCCAGCATTTT.